Following are 20 T cell receptor beta chains from one sample sequenced in a study of shared clonotypes between healthy human individuals. The assay was immunoSEQ multiplex PCR, and TCRdb's table has in-frame clones only and misses some. The table shows millions of clones, with 85% to 95% occurring only once. The sequencing input was naive CD4+ T cells sorted from blood. Sample subset: CD45RA+ positively selected. The receptor source for this set is a man between 18 and 29 years old in good health.

The J gene is TRBJ1-6, the V gene TRBV27; TRBD1 aligns across 8 bases. The V and J ends lost 4 bases and 10 bases, in that order; junction bases with no gene match: 6. The CDR3 has 14 residues. The germline V gene encodes CDR1 MNHEY and CDR2 SMNVEV (reference sequence). The CDR3 protein is CASSSQGASSPLHF. CDR3 sequence (DNA): TGTGCCAGCAGTTCTCAGGGGGCTAGCTCACCCCTCCACTTT.

Concerning this clone itself: Within the sample, other DNA sequences also encode this same CDR3. This chain connects TRBV5-1 to TRBJ1-2; D ambiguous. The CDR3 covers 12 residues. Germline assignment: CDR1 SGHRS and CDR2 YFSETQ. V dropped 4 bases and J dropped 4 bases, with 8 bases sitting between them. The DNA for the CDR3 is TGCGCCAGCAGCCAGGATACCTATGGCTACACCTTC. Translation: CASSQDTYGYTF.

The chain is built from TRBV4-1 and TRBJ2-4; TRBD2 matches 8 bases. The ends lost 1 base at V and 0 bases at J; junction bases unmatched: 8. In germline, CDR1 is MGHRA, CDR2 YSYEKL. The CDR3 totals 18 residues. The CDR3 DNA reads TGCGCCAGCAGCCAAGGGGGTAGCGGGGCGCTAGCCAAAAACATTCAGTACTTC. This translates into CASSQGGSGALAKNIQYF.

The chain combines TRBV2 with TRBJ1-6, with D maybe TRBD1 (6 bases). This CDR3 has 15 amino acids. Germline loops: CDR1 SNHLY, CDR2 FYNNEI. V was cut by 8 bases and J by 4 bases, with 15 bases left in between. The CDR3 DNA is TGTGCCAGCGGACCACAGGGAGTTTATAATTCACCCCTCCACTTT. Translating gives CASGPQGVYNSPLHF.

The chain carries TRBV9 and TRBJ2-1; 9 positions match TRBD1. Per germline, CDR1 SGDLS and CDR2 YYNGEE. V trimming: 4 bases; J trimming: 5 bases; junction bases outside the gene matches: 10. The CDR3 spans 16 residues. As DNA, the CDR3 is TGTGCCAGCAGCCCCATCCCGGGACAGGGCAACAATGAGCAGTTCTTC. It translates to CASSPIPGQGNNEQFF.

The rearrangement uses TRBV15 and TRBJ2-7; 8 positions agree with TRBD2. The CDR3 is 15 residues long. J gave up 3 bases and V 3 bases, and 7 bases lay outside the gene matches. Germline values: CDR1 LNHNV, CDR2 YYDKDF (reference sequence). CDR3 sequence: CATSSHSGTNYEQYF. CDR3 DNA sequence: TGTGCCACCAGCAGTCATAGCGGGACAAACTACGAGCAGTACTTC.

The chain couples TRBV29-1 to TRBJ1-1; 8 bases match TRBD1. Germline CDR1 reads SQVTM; CDR2 reads ANQGSEA. J lost 6 bases, V lost 2 bases, and 8 bases had no gene match. CDR3 length: 14 amino acids. The CDR3 spells CSVETRGRVPEAFF. The CDR3 DNA reads as TGCAGCGTTGAAACCAGGGGGCGCGTCCCTGAAGCTTTCTTT.

In the case of this clone: Distinct nucleotide sequences in the sample also encode this CDR3. CDR3 DNA sequence: TGTGCCAGCAGACTAGCGGGGGGGAATGAGCAGTTCTTC. Residues: CASRLAGGNEQFF. The chain joins TRBV6-1 to TRBJ2-1; TRBD2 matches 13 bases. This CDR3 region has 13 residues. Germline trimming cut 6 bases from V and 7 bases from J; bases unmatched to any gene: 0. Germline V gene lookup returns CDR1 MNHNS and CDR2 SASEGT.

This clone was picked up a small number of times. This sequence joins TRBV28 and TRBJ2-5; tentative D call: TRBD1 (7 bases). V was shortened by 10 bases and J by 11 bases, with 26 bases between the two germline ends. The CDR3 totals 14 residues. The germline V gene has CDR1 MDHEN and CDR2 SYDVKM. CDR3 protein: CAIRGATGRGEQYF. The CDR3, as DNA: TGTGCCATCAGGGGGGCTACCGGCCGAGGAGAGCAGTACTTC.

The chain joins TRBV11-2 to TRBJ2-7; no definite D call. The V and J ends lost 5 bases and 3 bases respectively, with 20 bases between them. This CDR3 is built from 16 residues. CDR1 is SGHAT, CDR2 FQNNGV, per germline. CDR3 in DNA: TGTGCCAGCAGCCCGTCCCGGGCCCAGAATTACTACGAGCAGTACTTC. It translates to CASSPSRAQNYYEQYF.

This clone was counted a single time. The chain uses TRBV5-1 and TRBJ2-1; 14 bases match TRBD2. Germline V lookup: CDR1 SGHRS, CDR2 YFSETQ. This CDR3 comprises 15 residues. V was clipped by 7 bases and J by 4 bases; unmatched bases: 4. Here the CDR3 reads CASGGTSGRYNEQFF. CDR3 sequence (DNA): TGCGCCAGCGGAGGGACTAGCGGGAGATACAATGAGCAGTTCTTC.

This clone was observed a single time. CDR3 nucleotide sequence: TGTACCACAGGGGGCCGGGGTAATTCACCCCTCCACTTT. This codes for CTTGGRGNSPLHF. This chain connects TRBV6-1 to TRBJ1-6; 9 nucleotides match TRBD1. There are 13 residues in the CDR3. CDR1 is MNHNS, CDR2 SASEGT, per germline.

The V call is TRBV18, the J call TRBJ2-1; TRBD2 matches 8 bases. Germline trimming cut 4 bases from V and 8 bases from J; bases unmatched to any gene: 7. The V gene's germline CDR1 is KGHSH and CDR2 LQKENI. The CDR3 has 14 amino acids. The CDR3 nucleotides read TGTGCCAGCTCACAGTCAAGCGGGAGATATGAGCAGTTCTTC. Protein sequence: CASSQSSGRYEQFF.

As DNA, the CDR3 is TGTGCCAGCAGCCCCCGGCGCAGGGGGACCCACTCCTACGAGCAGTACTTC. It specifies CASSPRRRGTHSYEQYF. J is TRBJ2-7 and V is TRBV21-1; the D call of TRBD1 is as the table states it, not checked on the DNA. TRBV21-1 is a documented pseudogene. This CDR3 region has 17 residues.

This clone is a singleton in its sample. At one of its ends the junction is not consistent with the germline gene, which may arise from a read error. V is TRBV6-4 and J is TRBJ2-7, with TRBD2 as a possible D gene (6 bases). Germline CDR1 reads MRHNA; CDR2 reads SNTAGT. CDR3 length: 12 amino acids. CDR3 sequence: CASRDYSYEQYF. DNA for the CDR3: TGTGCCAGCAGGGACTATTCCTACGAGCAGTACTTC.

The rearrangement links TRBV30 to TRBJ2-3; D remains unclear. The CDR3 sequence is 15 residues long. Germline CDR1 reads GTSNPN; CDR2 reads SVGIG (reference sequence). The ends were cut back, 7 bases at V and 0 bases at J, with 17 bases in the middle. CDR3 coding DNA: TGTGCCTCCCAGATTGCCGGTACCAGCACAGATACGCAGTATTTT. This codes for CASQIAGTSTDTQYF.

Details on this clone: This same CDR3 is encoded by further DNA sequences in the sample. This chain joins TRBV7-9 and TRBJ2-7, with 8 bases aligning to TRBD1. This CDR3 has 14 amino acids. V lost 1 base and J lost 3; bases outside the gene matches: 2. Germline assignment: CDR1 SEHNR and CDR2 FQNEAQ (reference sequence). Written as DNA, the CDR3 is TGTGCCAGCAGCTTAGGACAGGGGAACTACGAGCAGTACTTC. Translating it yields CASSLGQGNYEQYF.

The CDR3 nucleotides read TGTGCCAGCAGCTTAGCGGTGACCGTCGGTTACGAGCAGTACTTC. Encoded protein: CASSLAVTVGYEQYF. This chain joins TRBV7-3 and TRBJ2-7; no definite D call. The V gene lost 2 bases and the J gene lost 4 bases, with 15 bases spanning the gap. CDR1 SGHTA and CDR2 FQGTGA come from the germline V gene. The CDR3 has 15 residues.

The rearrangement uses TRBV5-1 and TRBJ2-5; D might be TRBD1 (6 bases). Germline loops: CDR1 SGHRS, CDR2 YFSETQ. The CDR3 has 14 amino acids. Trimming shortened V by 2 bases and J by 4 bases, and 12 bases separated the two germline ends. The CDR3 sequence: CASSLYRDGETQYF. Here the CDR3 DNA reads TGCGCCAGCAGCTTATACAGGGACGGAGAGACCCAGTACTTC. Variable domain in full (rest from reference TRBV5-1 and TRBJ2-5): KAGVTQTPRYLIKTRGQQVTLSCSPISGHRSVSWYQQTPGQGLQFLFEYFSETQRNKGNFPGRFSGRQFSNSRSEMNVSTLELGDSALYLCASSLYRDGETQYFGPGTRLLVL.

In the case of this clone: Additional DNA sequences in this sample encode the identical CDR3. The V call is TRBV9, the J call TRBJ2-1; 7 nucleotides align to TRBD2. V lost 0 bases, J lost 0 bases, and 3 bases stayed unmatched. This CDR3 region has 16 residues. Germline CDR1 is SGDLS and CDR2 is YYNGEE. The CDR3 DNA reads TGTGCCAGCAGCGTAGGAGGCGGGGGCTCCTACAATGAGCAGTTCTTC. This gives the protein CASSVGGGGSYNEQFF.